This TCR beta chain was obtained from a study of blood T cell repertoires in COVID-19 (dated by TCRdb to the early 2020s). With respect to the entire study: Samples from collaborators originated in the United States, Italy and Spain and spanned both the acute and convalescent phases of COVID-19. A de-identified subject ID, COVID-19 status, age in years and sex were almost always included in the sample metadata. The samples were drawn from two sources: the first 160 participants of the ongoing ImmuneRACE study, and 1,254 subjects contributed by 6 global collaborators. Where available, HLA class I and class II types were taken from metadata supplied by the sample provider and were not determined by assay-based typing. The repertoires were released in a freely available public database meant as a resource for research on the immune response to SARS-CoV-2. The dataset comprised deeply sampled blood TCRbeta repertoires from subjects exposed to, actively infected with, or recovered from COVID-19. The prospective study material was composed of cDNA or gDNA derived from T cells, B-cell-depleted T cells, or PBMCs. On the study overall, not on this receptor specifically: The quantity of clinical and demographic metadata differed by source and by participant and was supplied without curation.

V gives up 0 bases and J gives up 4 bases, and the segment between their germline ends measures 10 bases. From the cysteine through the phenylalanine, the CDR3 covers 15 amino acids. Only the CDR3 portion is preserved as DNA: 45 bases, with reading frame beginning at the first base. The CDR1 and CDR2 encoded by the germline V gene are MNHEY and SVGAGI. TCRbeta CDR3 regions were amplified from genomic DNA by means of the immunoSEQ Assay, a bias-controlled multiplex PCR. As for how the authors treated the data: Nucleated cell counts per sample were estimated from amplification of reference gene primers within the assay. Sequence reads were collapsed and filtered to measure the absolute abundance of every unique TCRbeta CDR3 rearrangement. For each sample, productive Simpson clonality was calculated by taking the square root of Simpson's diversity index across productive rearrangements. Drawn from immuneACCESS, this table holds only the in-frame rearrangements with V and J called that TCRdb kept. Clones are partly lost; checked studies trace under half to an unresolved V gene and leave the rest unexplained. V and J calls and clone size are as listed in that table; D and trimming were resolved from the DNA. This sample lists approximately 150,000 clones; roughly four fifths were detected once. 3% to 3.5% of the sample is in the top ten clones.

As for this clone: Which antigen it targets is not known. No base quality information exists; no much larger clone differs at one position.

In the prospective study, participants were roughly 18 to 89 years old, resided in fewer than 25 geographic areas of the United States, and were enrolled through a virtual design. Cohort assignment in the prospective study relied on participant-reported clinical history from a screening survey and a study questionnaire. Mobile phlebotomists in the prospective study collected whole blood, serum and a nasopharyngeal or oropharyngeal swab from every participant. Prospective study participants could optionally give additional blood draws and questionnaires over a roughly two-month period. Prospective study blood samples were shipped either frozen or at room temperature before DNA extraction.

The clonotype was recovered from a woman between 45 and 60 years old with acute COVID-19. The chain was built from TRBV6-5 and TRBJ1-5, with the D gene call left open. The sequenced sample consisted of PBMCs or T cells enriched from blood (not recorded which). The CDR3 reads as follows: CASSYSLDLNQPQHF. The nucleotide sequence reads TGTGCCAGCAGTTACTCCCTGGACTTGAATCAGCCCCAGCATTTT.